This T cell receptor beta chain stems from a study of T cell responses to AZD1222 COVID-19 vaccine. Measured with immunoSEQ multiplex PCR; TCRdb has only the in-frame clones, and not every one. The repertoire has tens of thousands of clones, about nine tenths of them found once; the top ten carry approximately 3%. Turning to this clone: Its antigen is still unknown.

Study-wide results and caveats: Unmutated variant regions are reportedly targeted by nearly half of spike-specific TCRs. Just 5 to 7 AZD1222 recipients were seropositive at baseline.

The CDR3 extends over 14 amino acids. The V and J ends lost 6 bases and 1 base, in that order; junction bases with no gene match: 5. Germline V lookup: CDR1 MDHEN, CDR2 SYDVKM. This rearrangement joins TRBV28 to TRBJ2-7; TRBD2 matches 8 bases. The source was peripheral blood, collected on day 0 of AZD1222 vaccination. This TCR was sampled from an adult in good health. The DNA of the CDR3 is TGTGCCAGCAGACCGGGAGGGCCTTCCTACGAGCAGTACTTC. Encoded protein: CASRPGGPSYEQYF.